This paragraph reports one T cell receptor beta chain. The target antigen is unknown. The sample originates from a study of cytomegalovirus exposure and HLA in healthy donors. Method: immunoSEQ multiplex PCR; TCRdb's copy keeps in-frame clones and lacks some. In the table there are approximately 280,000 clones, over 75% of which are singletons. The CDR3 runs to 14 residues. Germline-derived CDR1 and CDR2 are SGHRS and YFSETQ. The V and J ends lost 3 bases and 1 base respectively, with 10 bases between them. Findings and limits, study-wide: Confirmation was obtained in vitro that a few CMV-associated chains are specific for CMV antigens. For cytomegalovirus status, the classifier reportedly gave diagnoses with high specificity and sensitivity. Subsequent analysis revealed that first-cohort TCR clusters tended to co-occur in the approximately 120 validation repertoires. Associated with cytomegalovirus, according to the listing, were 150 to 200 TCR beta chains.

The specimen sequenced was PBMCs. The chain carries TRBV5-1 and TRBJ1-1; D perhaps matches TRBD1 (5 bases). This receptor was taken from a young woman in good health and CMV-seronegative. The CDR3 loop reads CASSSLGGNTEAFF. DNA for the CDR3: TGCGCCAGCAGCTCGCTGGGGGGGAACACTGAAGCTTTCTTT. The whole variable domain, remainder taken from reference TRBV5-1 and TRBJ1-1, is KAGVTQTPRYLIKTRGQQVTLSCSPISGHRSVSWYQQTPGQGLQFLFEYFSETQRNKGNFPGRFSGRQFSNSRSEMNVSTLELGDSALYLCASSSLGGNTEAFFGQGTRLTVV.